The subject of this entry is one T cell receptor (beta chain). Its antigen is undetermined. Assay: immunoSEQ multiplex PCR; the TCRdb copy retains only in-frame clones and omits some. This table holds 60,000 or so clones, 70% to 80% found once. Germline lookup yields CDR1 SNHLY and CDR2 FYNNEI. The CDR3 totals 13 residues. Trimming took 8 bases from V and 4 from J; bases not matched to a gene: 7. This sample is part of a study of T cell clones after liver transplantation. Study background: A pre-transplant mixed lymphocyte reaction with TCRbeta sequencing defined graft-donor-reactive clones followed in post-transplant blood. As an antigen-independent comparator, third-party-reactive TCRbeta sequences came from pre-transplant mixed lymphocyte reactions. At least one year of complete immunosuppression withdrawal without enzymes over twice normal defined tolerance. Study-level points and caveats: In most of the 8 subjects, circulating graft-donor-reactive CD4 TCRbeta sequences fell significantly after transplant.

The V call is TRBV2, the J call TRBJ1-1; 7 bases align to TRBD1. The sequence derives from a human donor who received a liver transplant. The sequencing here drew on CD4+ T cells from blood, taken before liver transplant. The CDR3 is CASREGAGTEAFF. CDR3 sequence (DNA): TGTGCCAGCCGGGAGGGGGCGGGCACTGAAGCTTTCTTT.